The 32 T cell receptor beta chains presented below share a single source sample, sequenced in a study of shared clonotypes between healthy human individuals. The data were produced by immunoSEQ multiplex PCR, yet TCRdb's version contains in-frame clones alone and is incomplete. The table lists a few hundred thousand clones, around 87% of them singletons, with around 15% in the top ten. Material: memory CD8+ T cells sorted from blood. The subset: CD45RO+ cells pooled with CCR7-negative TemRA cells. Receptors were obtained from a man aged 18 to 35 in good health.

The chain recombines TRBV28 with TRBJ2-3; 10 nucleotides match TRBD1. The CDR3 contains 14 residues. Trimming took 4 bases from V and 3 from J; bases not matched to a gene: 1. CDR1 and CDR2 (germline): MDHEN, SYDVKM. Here the CDR3 DNA reads TGTGCCAGCAGTTCGGACAGGGGGACAGATACGCAGTATTTT. This sequence encodes CASSSDRGTDTQYF.

The chain couples TRBV11-2 to TRBJ2-1; TRBD1 matches at 8 bases. The CDR3 sequence is 14 residues long. Germline V gene lookup returns CDR1 SGHAT and CDR2 FQNNGV. The V gene end was trimmed by 6 bases and the J gene end by 4 bases; junction bases not matched to a gene: 5. The CDR3 DNA is TGTGCCAGCAGTCCGACAGGGGCTTACAATGAGCAGTTCTTC. This sequence encodes CASSPTGAYNEQFF.

Details on this clone: Other DNA variants within this sample encode the same CDR3. The chain recombines TRBV6-5 with TRBJ2-7; D is ambiguous. This CDR3 region has 13 residues. Germline lookup yields CDR1 MNHEY and CDR2 SVGAGI. V dropped 5 bases and J dropped 0 bases, with 8 bases sitting between them. The CDR3 sequence is CASSPLGSYEQYF. CDR3 DNA sequence: TGTGCCAGCAGTCCTCTGGGCTCCTACGAGCAGTACTTC.

This chain uses TRBV21-1 with TRBJ2-7; the D call TRBD1 from the table was never checked on the DNA. TRBV21-1 has pseudogene status. The CDR3 sequence is 15 residues long. CDR3 bases: TGTGCCAGCACACCCGCCGACAGGGGGCTAAACGAGCAGTACTTC. This sequence encodes CASTPADRGLNEQYF.

V and J are TRBV6-6 and TRBJ2-7; 9 positions match TRBD1. Trimming took 6 bases from V and 7 from J; bases not matched to a gene: 13. In germline, CDR1 is MNHNY, CDR2 SVGAGI (reference sequence). The CDR3 spans 15 residues. CDR3 loop: CASSPGPGQGDEQYF. The CDR3 DNA reads TGTGCCAGCAGCCCCGGCCCGGGACAGGGAGATGAGCAGTACTTC.

J is TRBJ2-7 and V is TRBV25-1, with TRBD2 as a possible D gene (5 bases). V shed 4 bases and J shed 6 bases, with 13 bases lying between them. Germline V gene lookup returns CDR1 MGHDK and CDR2 SYGVNS. CDR3 length: 13 amino acids. CDR3 loop: CASSAGEGLEQYF. For the CDR3, the DNA is TGTGCCAGCAGTGCTGGGGAAGGACTCGAGCAGTACTTC.

This clone occurred a few times. The rearrangement links TRBV4-1 to TRBJ1-1; 9 nucleotides agree with TRBD1. The CDR3 is 16 residues long. V lost 3 bases, J lost 3 bases, and 8 bases stayed unmatched. The germline CDR1 and CDR2 sequences are MGHRA and YSYEKL. The CDR3 region is CASSHQDRGRDTEAFF. The CDR3 nucleotides read TGCGCCAGCAGCCACCAGGACAGGGGCCGTGACACTGAAGCTTTCTTT.

This sequence joins TRBV4-2 and TRBJ2-1; 10 bases agree with TRBD1. This CDR3 is 15 amino acids long. Germline CDR1 reads LGHNA; CDR2 reads YNFKEQ. Trimming cost V 3 bases and J 3 bases; bases outside gene matches: 2. The CDR3 DNA reads TGTGCCAGCAGCCAGGGGACAGGGGACTACAATGAGCAGTTCTTC. Translation: CASSQGTGDYNEQFF.

This chain uses TRBV7-8 with TRBJ2-7, with D uncertain. Germline CDR1 is SGHVS and CDR2 is FQNEAQ. This CDR3 is built from 15 residues. V was pared by 0 bases and J by 0 bases, with 9 bases between. CDR3 bases: TGTGCCAGCAGCTTAGCGCGAGAGGTCTCCTACGAGCAGTACTTC. It specifies CASSLAREVSYEQYF.

V gene TRBV6-5 combines with J gene TRBJ2-3; 8 nucleotides agree with TRBD1. The CDR3 runs to 14 residues. CDR1 MNHEY and CDR2 SVGAGI come from the germline V gene. V was pared by 8 bases and J by 5 bases, with 9 bases of the junction left unmatched. The CDR3 nucleotides are TGTGCCAGCCGAACCAGGGGGCAGCTAGATACGCAGTATTTT. The encoded protein is CASRTRGQLDTQYF.

This chain joins TRBV2 and TRBJ1-5; D unclear. The CDR3 has 13 residues. Germline assignment: CDR1 SNHLY and CDR2 FYNNEI. V lost 6 bases and J 4 bases, leaving 10 bases between the germline ends. CDR3 DNA: TGTGCCAGCAGCGACTGGCTTAATCAGCCCCAGCATTTT. The encoded protein is CASSDWLNQPQHF.

The V call is TRBV7-8, the J call TRBJ2-1, with TRBD2 matching 11 bases. The CDR3 totals 18 residues. CDR1 and CDR2 from the germline V gene are SGHVS and FQNEAQ. Trimming removed 0 bases from V and 4 bases from J; junction bases left unmatched: 8. The CDR3 DNA is TGTGCCAGCAGCTTAGCCTTACTAGCGGGAGTCAGGTACAATGAGCAGTTCTTC. This sequence encodes CASSLALLAGVRYNEQFF. The full variable domain, with the rest looked up from reference TRBV7-8 and TRBJ2-1, is GAGVSQSPRYKVAKRGQDVALRCDPISGHVSLFWYQQALGQGPEFLTYFQNEAQLDKSGLPSDRFFAERPEGSVSTLKIQRTQQEDSAVYLCASSLALLAGVRYNEQFFGPGTRLTVL.

This clone was detected only once. This chain links TRBV2 with TRBJ1-3; a weak D match, TRBD1 (5 bases). This CDR3 comprises 15 residues. The germline V gene encodes CDR1 SNHLY and CDR2 FYNNEI. V lost 1 base and J lost 5, with 12 bases in between. CDR3 amino acids: CASSEEWGVRNTIYF. The CDR3 region has the DNA TGTGCCAGCAGTGAAGAGTGGGGGGTCAGAAACACCATATATTTT.

The chain is built from TRBV14 and TRBJ2-5; the D gene is possibly TRBD2 (6 bases). The CDR3 covers 15 residues. V gave up 5 bases and J gave up 2 bases, with 15 bases separating them. The germline gives CDR1 SGHDN, CDR2 FVKESK. Here the CDR3 reads CASSEGTFKQETQYF. CDR3 bases: TGTGCCAGCAGCGAAGGGACTTTTAAACAAGAGACCCAGTACTTC.

The rearrangement links TRBV5-1 to TRBJ2-7; possible D gene TRBD2, 6 bases. Germline assignment: CDR1 SGHRS and CDR2 YFSETQ. This CDR3 region has 16 residues. Trimming took 4 bases from V and 0 from J, leaving 17 bases between them. The CDR3 DNA follows: TGCGCCAGCAGCACTGCGGGACTGAAGAGCTCCTACGAGCAGTACTTC. Residues: CASSTAGLKSSYEQYF.

Only a few counts were recorded for this clone. The genes are TRBV7-8 and TRBJ2-1; 10 positions agree with TRBD1. V lost 2 bases and J lost 8; bases outside the gene matches: 12. The CDR3 is made up of 17 amino acids. Germline lookup yields CDR1 SGHVS and CDR2 FQNEAQ. The DNA of the CDR3 is TGTGCCAGCAGCTTACACCCCGGGACAGGGGTTCGGGATGAGCAGTTCTTC. The encoded protein is CASSLHPGTGVRDEQFF.

The rearrangement links TRBV5-6 to TRBJ2-1; TRBD2 agrees at 10 bases. The CDR3 contains 16 residues. Germline values: CDR1 SGHDT, CDR2 YYEEEE. Losses at the gene ends were 0 bases for V and 4 bases for J; bases not matched to a gene: 4. The CDR3 here is CASSLATSGAYNEQFF. The CDR3 DNA is TGTGCCAGCAGCTTGGCCACTAGCGGGGCTTACAATGAGCAGTTCTTC.

The chain couples TRBV29-1 to TRBJ2-7; 8 nucleotides match TRBD1. There are 12 residues in the CDR3. Germline V gene sequence: CDR1 SQVTM, CDR2 ANQGSEA. J gave up 4 bases and V 4 bases, and 3 bases lay outside the gene matches. The CDR3 here is CSVGTGPYEQYF. CDR3 DNA: TGCAGCGTTGGGACAGGGCCGTACGAGCAGTACTTC.

This sequence joins TRBV5-1 and TRBJ2-1; 8 positions agree with TRBD1. V lost 4 bases, J lost 2 bases, and 11 bases stayed unmatched. The CDR3 totals 17 residues. Germline assignment: CDR1 SGHRS and CDR2 YFSETQ. The CDR3: CASSRLIRTGTYNEQFF. The CDR3 region has the DNA TGCGCCAGCAGCCGATTAATCCGGACAGGGACCTACAATGAGCAGTTCTTC.

V is TRBV7-9 and J is TRBJ1-5; D ambiguous. CDR1 is SEHNR, CDR2 FQNEAQ, per germline (reference sequence). CDR3 size: 12 residues. V was trimmed by 8 bases and J by 6 bases, leaving 11 bases between them. The CDR3 region is CASGWGGQPQHF. DNA for the CDR3: TGTGCCAGCGGTTGGGGAGGTCAGCCCCAGCATTTT.

Here the CDR3 reads CASSHDRGATYEQYF. DNA of the CDR3: TGCGCCAGCAGCCATGACAGGGGTGCCACCTACGAGCAGTACTTC. The chain carries TRBV4-1 and TRBJ2-7; 8 bases map to TRBD1. V dropped 3 bases and J dropped 2; count of bases not matched to a gene: 6. CDR3 size: 15 residues. CDR1 is MGHRA, CDR2 YSYEKL, per germline.

The CDR3 reads CASRGTYYEQYF. The DNA of the CDR3 is TGTGCCAGCAGAGGTACGTACTACGAGCAGTACTTC. V gene TRBV6-1 combines with J gene TRBJ2-7; D unresolved. This CDR3 is built from 12 residues. Germline V gene sequence: CDR1 MNHNS, CDR2 SASEGT. With 6 bases removed from V and 3 bases from J, the gap between germline ends came to 9 bases.

In its sample, this clone was seen once. This chain links TRBV7-6 with TRBJ2-7; 8 bases match TRBD1. Per the germline V gene, CDR1 is SGHVS and CDR2 is FNYEAQ. This CDR3 is built from 15 residues. J lost 0 bases, V lost 3 bases, and 4 bases had no gene match. The CDR3 nucleotides read TGTGCCAGCAGCTTTGGTGGGACAGGCTCCTACGAGCAGTACTTC. It specifies CASSFGGTGSYEQYF.

The chain joins TRBV4-3 to TRBJ2-5; 7 bases agree with TRBD2. The DNA end lines up better with TRBJ2-7; the J call may be wrong. The germline gives CDR1 LGHNA, CDR2 YSLEER. The CDR3 has 16 residues. The CDR3 protein is CASSPEVSSGLLEQYF. The DNA of the CDR3 is TGCGCCAGCAGCCCGGAGGTTTCTAGCGGCCTTCTCGAGCAGTACTTC.

This chain connects TRBV5-1 to TRBJ2-7, with a weak D call TRBD2 (7 bases). The CDR3 has 16 residues. Trimming pared 0 bases from V and 2 bases from J, leaving 15 bases between. Germline V gene data show CDR1 as SGHRS and CDR2 as YFSETQ. The CDR3 loop is CASSLDPGGTPYEQYF. The CDR3 DNA reads as TGCGCCAGCAGCTTGGATCCGGGGGGCACTCCCTACGAGCAGTACTTC.

The V call is TRBV6-1, the J call TRBJ1-5; D call uncertain. Between the trimmed V and J ends, which lost 8 bases and 0 bases, there was a span of 5 bases. The CDR3 covers 12 residues. Germline V gene data show CDR1 as MNHNS and CDR2 as SASEGT. CDR3 sequence reads: CASRLSNQPQHF. DNA of the CDR3: TGTGCCAGCCGCCTTAGCAATCAGCCCCAGCATTTT.

This sequence joins TRBV28 and TRBJ1-2; D is unresolved. This CDR3 has 16 amino acids. Per the germline V gene, CDR1 is MDHEN and CDR2 is SYDVKM. V was trimmed by 6 bases and J by 0 bases, leaving 17 bases between them. CDR3 residues: CASSSPGADTNYGYTF. The CDR3 nucleotides read TGTGCCAGCAGCTCCCCGGGCGCCGATACTAACTATGGCTACACCTTC.

As for this clone: The junction and the germline gene differ at one end; a read error may be behind it. The chain is built from TRBV7-9 and TRBJ1-2; no definite D call. CDR1 is SEHNR and CDR2 is FQNEAQ in the germline V gene (reference sequence). This CDR3 is built from 13 residues. The CDR3 DNA is TGTGCCAGCCTTCTCCGGGATCCCCCCGTTATGGGGTGG. Amino acid sequence: CASLLRDPPVMGW. Full variable domain (rest looked up from reference TRBV7-9 and TRBJ1-2): DTGVSQNPRHKITKRGQNVTFRCDPISEHNRLYWYRQTLGQGPEFLTYFQNEAQLEKSRLLSDRFSAERPKGSFSTLEIQRTEQGDSAMYLCASLLRDPPVMGWGSGTRLTVV.

The V gene is TRBV9, the J gene TRBJ1-5, with D perhaps TRBD1 (6 bases). The CDR3 is 15 residues long. The germline V gene encodes CDR1 SGDLS and CDR2 YYNGEE. V gave up 0 bases and J gave up 7 bases, with 14 bases separating them. CDR3 in amino acids: CASSVDLGAGQPQHF. CDR3 in DNA: TGTGCCAGCAGCGTAGATCTGGGGGCTGGGCAGCCCCAGCATTTT.

CDR3 sequence reads: CASSLQGETQYF. The CDR3 DNA follows: TGCGCCAGCAGCCTTCAGGGGGAGACCCAGTACTTC. V is TRBV4-1 and J is TRBJ2-5; weak D call: TRBD1 (6 bases). CDR1 is MGHRA, CDR2 YSYEKL, per germline. This CDR3 region has 12 residues. V was clipped by 4 bases and J by 5 bases, with 8 bases between them.

V is TRBV7-9 and J is TRBJ2-1, with D possibly TRBD1 on 6 matching bases. CDR1 and CDR2 from the germline V gene are SEHNR and FQNEAQ (reference sequence). Trimming stripped 5 bases from V and 9 bases from J, with 11 bases between. CDR3 length equals 12 residues. The CDR3 DNA reads as TGTGCCAGCAGCCAACAGGGTGGTGAGCAGTTCTTC. It encodes CASSQQGGEQFF.

This chain uses TRBV28 with TRBJ1-1; weak D call: TRBD1 (5 bases). V was pared by 3 bases and J by 4 bases, with 12 bases between. Germline lookup yields CDR1 MDHEN and CDR2 SYDVKM. The CDR3 has 14 residues. CDR3 region: CASSLRGVGTEAFF. DNA of the CDR3: TGTGCCAGCAGTTTGAGAGGGGTCGGCACTGAAGCTTTCTTT.